This is a list of T cell receptor beta chains from one sample in a study of OX40 agonist ivuxolimab in advanced cancers. The table came from immunoSEQ multiplex PCR; TCRdb's copy has only in-frame clones and leaves some out. The data contain 39,000 or so clones, roughly 90% of them singletons. The starting material was CD4+ or CD8+ T cells sorted from blood, obtained in a trial of the OX40 agonist ivuxolimab. Receptor source: an adult with an advanced solid tumor such as melanoma, head and neck, liver or kidney cancer. Each CDR3 is given with its conserved first and last residue. The D gene is left open where the match is weak. Only some rows state a clone size, as once, few, many or a class for expanded clones.

d_gene	j_gene	abundance	v_gene	CDR3nt	CDR3aa
TRBD2	TRBJ2-1	-	TRBV6-5	TGTGCCAGCAGCCCCCTCGGGACTAGCTTGGATGAGCAGTTCTTC	CASSPLGTSLDEQFF
TRBD1	TRBJ1-5	-	TRBV6-5	TGTGCCAGCAGCCGGACAGGGATCGAACAGCCCCAGCATTTT	CASSRTGIEQPQHF
-	TRBJ1-5	-	TRBV19	TGTGCCAGTATAGAACCAAATAGCAATCAGCCCCAGCATTTT	CASIEPNSNQPQHF
-	TRBJ2-7	-	TRBV5-4	TGTGCCAGCAGCTTACAGTCTTCCTACGAGCAGTACTTC	CASSLQSSYEQYF
-	TRBJ2-2	-	TRBV30	TGTGCCTGGGGGAGCCATCGCACCGGGGAGCTGTTTTTT	CAWGSHRTGELFF
TRBD1	TRBJ2-3	-	TRBV11-2	TGTGCCAGCAGCTTAGGGACAGGGAATACAAATACGCAGTATTTT	CASSLGTGNTNTQYF
TRBD2	TRBJ2-7	-	TRBV5-1	TGCGCCAGCAGCTTGGCTACTAGCGGGGGGCTGGCTTACGAGCAGTACTTC	CASSLATSGGLAYEQYF
-	TRBJ1-1	-	TRBV10-3	TGTGCCATCAGTGAGTCGTGGGGGGAAGCTTTCTTT	CAISESWGEAFF
-	TRBJ1-6	-	TRBV14	TGTGCCAGCAGCCAAGATGACAGGCTTAATTCACCCCTCCACTTT	CASSQDDRLNSPLHF
TRBD2	TRBJ2-1	-	TRBV6-5	TGTGCCAGCAGGGCGAGCGGGGCCTCCTACAATGAGCAGTTCTTC	CASRASGASYNEQFF
-	TRBJ1-1	-	TRBV7-9	TGTGCCAGCAGCTTTTTAGCGGGAACTGAAGCTTTCTTT	CASSFLAGTEAFF
TRBD2	TRBJ2-2	-	TRBV7-3	TGTGCCAGCAGCTTAACGACTAGCGGCAACACCGGGGAGCTGTTTTTT	CASSLTTSGNTGELFF
TRBD1	TRBJ1-2	few	TRBV9	TGTGCCAGCAGCGTAGGACCGGGACAGGGTTTCGACACCTTC	CASSVGPGQGFDTF
TRBD2	TRBJ2-1	-	TRBV11-2	TGTGCCAGCAGCTTAGATAAGCGGGGGGGTACCTTCGGGGAGCAGTTCTTC	CASSLDKRGGTFGEQFF
-	TRBJ2-3	-	TRBV10-3	TGTGCCATCACGGCGGCAGATACGCAGTATTTT	CAITAADTQYF
-	TRBJ2-5	once	TRBV7-2	TGTGCCAGCAGCCTCGGGCTGACGTACCAAGAGACCCAGTACTTC	CASSLGLTYQETQYF
TRBD1	TRBJ1-4	-	TRBV6-6	TGTGCCAGCAGCCGGGACAGGGGGCGGGAAAAACTGTTTTTT	CASSRDRGREKLFF
-	TRBJ1-3	-	TRBV30	TGTGCCTGGAGTGTAACAGGGCTTTGGAACACCATATATTTT	CAWSVTGLWNTIYF
TRBD2	TRBJ2-1	-	TRBV7-8	TGTGCCAGCAGCTTAGGGGCTGCGGGGGTGAATGAGCAGTTCTTC	CASSLGAAGVNEQFF
-	TRBJ2-1	-	TRBV2	TGTGCCAGCAGTGAATTGCGTAATGAGCAGTTCTTC	CASSELRNEQFF
TRBD1	TRBJ1-6	once	TRBV5-1	TGCGCCAGCCGTGGACAGGGTGGGTCACCCCTCCACTTT	CASRGQGGSPLHF
TRBD1	TRBJ2-4	-	TRBV5-6	TGTGCCAGCAGTCGCCTCGACAGGGCACCGAGCAAAAACATTCAGTACTTC	CASSRLDRAPSKNIQYF
-	TRBJ2-5	-	TRBV11-3	TGTGCCAGCAGCCCCAATAGGGGGGACCAAGAGACCCAGTACTTC	CASSPNRGDQETQYF
-	TRBJ1-1	-	TRBV19	TGTGCCAGTACGAACGGGCGGCGGAACACTGAAGCTTTCTTT	CASTNGRRNTEAFF
-	TRBJ2-4	-	TRBV29-1	TGCAGCACGGACGCCCCGGGGAACGAAAACATTCAGTACTTC	CSTDAPGNENIQYF